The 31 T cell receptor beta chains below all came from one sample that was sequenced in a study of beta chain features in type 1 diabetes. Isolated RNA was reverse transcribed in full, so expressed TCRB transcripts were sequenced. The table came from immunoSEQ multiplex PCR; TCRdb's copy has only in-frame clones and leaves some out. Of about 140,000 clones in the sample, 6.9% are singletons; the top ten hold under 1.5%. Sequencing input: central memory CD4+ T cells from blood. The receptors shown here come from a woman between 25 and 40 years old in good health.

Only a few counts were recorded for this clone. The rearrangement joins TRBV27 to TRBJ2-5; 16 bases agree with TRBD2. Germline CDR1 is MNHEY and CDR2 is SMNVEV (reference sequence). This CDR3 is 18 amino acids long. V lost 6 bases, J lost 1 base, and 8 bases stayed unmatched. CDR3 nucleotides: TGTGCCAGCAGGTCCGGGACTAGCGGGAGGGCCCGCCAAGAGACCCAGTACTTC. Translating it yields CASRSGTSGRARQETQYF.

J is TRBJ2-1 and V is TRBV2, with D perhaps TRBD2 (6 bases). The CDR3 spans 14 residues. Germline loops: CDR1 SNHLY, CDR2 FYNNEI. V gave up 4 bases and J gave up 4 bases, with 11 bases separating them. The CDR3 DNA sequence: TGTGCCAGCAGTGTTAGCGGCAAGTACAATGAGCAGTTCTTC. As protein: CASSVSGKYNEQFF.

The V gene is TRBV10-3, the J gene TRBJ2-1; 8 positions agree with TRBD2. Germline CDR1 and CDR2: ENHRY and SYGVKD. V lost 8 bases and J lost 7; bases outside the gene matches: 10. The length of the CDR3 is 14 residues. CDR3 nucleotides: TGTGCCATCTCTGAGACAGGCGGGGGGAATGAGCAGTTCTTC. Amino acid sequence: CAISETGGGNEQFF.

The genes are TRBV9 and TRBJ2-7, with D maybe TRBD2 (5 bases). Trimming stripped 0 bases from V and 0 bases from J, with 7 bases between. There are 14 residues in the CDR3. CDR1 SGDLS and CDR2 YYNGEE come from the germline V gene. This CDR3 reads CASSVGGDSYEQYF. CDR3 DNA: TGTGCCAGCAGCGTAGGGGGAGACTCCTACGAGCAGTACTTC.

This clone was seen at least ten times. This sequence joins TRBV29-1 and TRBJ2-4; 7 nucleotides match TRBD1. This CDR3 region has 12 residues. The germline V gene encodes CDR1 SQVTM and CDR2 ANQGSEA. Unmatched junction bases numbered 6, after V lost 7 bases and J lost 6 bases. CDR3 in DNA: TGCAGCGCCGCCAGGGGGAGAAACATTCAGTACTTC. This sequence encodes CSAARGRNIQYF.

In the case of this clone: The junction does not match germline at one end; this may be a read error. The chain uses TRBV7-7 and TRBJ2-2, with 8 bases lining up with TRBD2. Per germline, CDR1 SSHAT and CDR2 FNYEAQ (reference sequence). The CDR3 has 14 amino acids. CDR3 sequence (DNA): TGTGCTAGCAGCTTTAGCGGGATGGCCGGGGAGCTGTTTTTT. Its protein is CASSFSGMAGELFF.

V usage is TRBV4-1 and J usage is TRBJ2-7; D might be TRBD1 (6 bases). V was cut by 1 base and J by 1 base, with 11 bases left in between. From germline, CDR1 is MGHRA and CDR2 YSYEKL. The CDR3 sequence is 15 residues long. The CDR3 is CASSQVLGQSYEQYF. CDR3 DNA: TGCGCCAGCAGCCAAGTACTAGGACAGTCCTACGAGCAGTACTTC.

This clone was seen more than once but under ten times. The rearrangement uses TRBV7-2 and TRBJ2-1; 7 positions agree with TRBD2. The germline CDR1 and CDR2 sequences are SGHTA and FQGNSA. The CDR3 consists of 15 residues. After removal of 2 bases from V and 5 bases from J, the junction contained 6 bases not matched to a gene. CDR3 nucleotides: TGTGCCAGCAGCTTAATGGGTCTAGCGGACAATGAGCAGTTCTTC. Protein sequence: CASSLMGLADNEQFF.

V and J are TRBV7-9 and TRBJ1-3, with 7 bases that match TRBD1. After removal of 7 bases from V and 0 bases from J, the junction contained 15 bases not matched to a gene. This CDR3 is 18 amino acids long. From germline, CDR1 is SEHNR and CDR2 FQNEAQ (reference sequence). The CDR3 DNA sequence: TGTGCCAGCAACTCCTTCGGAGGGGGCGACGGCTCTGGAAACACCATATATTTT. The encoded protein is CASNSFGGGDGSGNTIYF.

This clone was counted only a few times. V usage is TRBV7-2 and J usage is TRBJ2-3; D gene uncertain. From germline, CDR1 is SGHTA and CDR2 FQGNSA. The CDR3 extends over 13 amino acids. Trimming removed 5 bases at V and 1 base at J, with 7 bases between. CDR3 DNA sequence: TGTGCCAGCAGCGTTGCGGGCACAGATACGCAGTATTTT. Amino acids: CASSVAGTDTQYF.

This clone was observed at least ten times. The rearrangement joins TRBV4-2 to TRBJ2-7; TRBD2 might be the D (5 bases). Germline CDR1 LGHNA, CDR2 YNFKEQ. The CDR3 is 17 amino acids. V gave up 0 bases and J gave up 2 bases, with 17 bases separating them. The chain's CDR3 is CASSQDLTGYPTYEQYF. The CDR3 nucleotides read TGTGCCAGCAGCCAAGATCTCACGGGGTATCCCACCTACGAGCAGTACTTC.

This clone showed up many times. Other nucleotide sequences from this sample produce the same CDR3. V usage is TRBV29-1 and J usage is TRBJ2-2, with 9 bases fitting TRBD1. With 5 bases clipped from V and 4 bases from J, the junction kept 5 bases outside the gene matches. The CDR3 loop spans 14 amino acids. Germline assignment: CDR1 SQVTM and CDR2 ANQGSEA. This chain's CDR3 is CSVRGQGGTGELFF. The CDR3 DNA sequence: TGCAGCGTTAGGGGACAGGGAGGCACCGGGGAGCTGTTTTTT.

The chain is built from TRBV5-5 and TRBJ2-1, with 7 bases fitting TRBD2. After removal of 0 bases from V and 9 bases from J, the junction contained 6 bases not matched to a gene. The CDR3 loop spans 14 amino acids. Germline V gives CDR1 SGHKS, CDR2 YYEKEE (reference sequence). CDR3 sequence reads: CASSLALTSTEQFF. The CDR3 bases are TGTGCCAGCAGCTTGGCCTTGACTAGCACTGAGCAGTTCTTC. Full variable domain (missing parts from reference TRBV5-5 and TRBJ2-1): DAGVTQSPTHLIKTRGQQVTLRCSPISGHKSVSWYQQVLGQGPQFIFQYYEKEERGRGNFPDRFSARQFPNYSSELNVNALLLGDSALYLCASSLALTSTEQFFGPGTRLTVL.

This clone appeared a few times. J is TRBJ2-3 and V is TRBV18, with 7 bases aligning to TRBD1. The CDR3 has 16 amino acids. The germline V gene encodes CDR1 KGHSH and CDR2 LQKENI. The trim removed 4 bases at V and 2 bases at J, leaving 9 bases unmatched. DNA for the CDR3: TGTGCCAGCTCACGTAACCCGGGACAGAACACAGATACGCAGTATTTT. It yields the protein CASSRNPGQNTDTQYF.

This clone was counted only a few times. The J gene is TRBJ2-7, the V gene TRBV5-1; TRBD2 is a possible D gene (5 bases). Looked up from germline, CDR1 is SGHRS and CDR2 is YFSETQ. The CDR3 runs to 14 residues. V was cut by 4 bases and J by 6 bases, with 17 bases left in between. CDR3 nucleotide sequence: TGCGCCAGCAGCCGCGACTCCGGAGGTGGCGAGCAGTACTTC. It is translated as CASSRDSGGGEQYF.

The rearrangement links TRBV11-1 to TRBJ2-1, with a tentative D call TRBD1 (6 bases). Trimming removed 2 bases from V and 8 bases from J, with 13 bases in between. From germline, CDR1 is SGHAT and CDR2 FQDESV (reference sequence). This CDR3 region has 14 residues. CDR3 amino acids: CASSLFAGDHEQFF. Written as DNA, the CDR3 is TGTGCCAGCAGCTTATTTGCAGGGGACCATGAGCAGTTCTTC. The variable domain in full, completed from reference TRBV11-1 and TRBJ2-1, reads EAEVAQSPRYKITEKSQAVAFWCDPISGHATLYWYRQILGQGPELLVQFQDESVVDDSQLPKDRFSAERLKGVDSTLKIQPAELGDSAMYLCASSLFAGDHEQFFGPGTRLTVL.

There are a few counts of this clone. CDR3 nucleotides: TGTGCCAGCAGCTTAAACGGGAGGGCCCGCGATACGCAGTATTTT. Translation: CASSLNGRARDTQYF. The chain uses TRBV7-2 and TRBJ2-3; 8 bases map to TRBD2. Germline loops: CDR1 SGHTA, CDR2 FQGNSA. The length of the CDR3 is 15 residues. V dropped 2 bases and J dropped 6; count of bases not matched to a gene: 7. The variable domain in full, completed from reference TRBV7-2 and TRBJ2-3, reads GAGVSQSPSNKVTEKGKDVELRCDPISGHTALYWYRQSLGQGLEFLIYFQGNSAPDKSGLPSDRFSAERTGGSVSTLTIQRTQQEDSAVYLCASSLNGRARDTQYFGPGTRLTVL.

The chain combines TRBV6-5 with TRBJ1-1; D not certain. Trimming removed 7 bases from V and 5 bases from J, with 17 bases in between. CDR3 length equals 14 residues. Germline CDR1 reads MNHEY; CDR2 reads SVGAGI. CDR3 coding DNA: TGTGCCAGCACCAGTTTGGGAAGAGGGACTGAAGCTTTCTTT. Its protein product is CASTSLGRGTEAFF.

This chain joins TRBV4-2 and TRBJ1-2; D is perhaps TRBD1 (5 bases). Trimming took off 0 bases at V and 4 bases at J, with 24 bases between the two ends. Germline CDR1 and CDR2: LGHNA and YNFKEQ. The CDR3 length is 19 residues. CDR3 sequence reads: CASSQDKGDSGGSLYGYTF. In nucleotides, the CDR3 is TGTGCCAGCAGCCAAGATAAAGGAGATTCGGGGGGATCTCTCTATGGCTACACCTTC.

The CDR3 DNA reads TGTGCCAGCAGCCCGGGACAGACAGGTGAAAAACTGTTTTTT. It codes for CASSPGQTGEKLFF. The gene calls are TRBV5-6 and TRBJ1-4, with 7 bases fitting TRBD1. Germline CDR1 and CDR2: SGHDT and YYEEEE. V shed 4 bases, J shed 7 bases, and the junction held 7 bases outside the gene matches. This CDR3 comprises 14 residues.

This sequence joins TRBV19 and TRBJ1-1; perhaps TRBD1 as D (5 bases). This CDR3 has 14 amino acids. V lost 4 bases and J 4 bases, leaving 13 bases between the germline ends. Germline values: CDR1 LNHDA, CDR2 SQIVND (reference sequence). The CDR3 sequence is CASSTQGSSTEAFF. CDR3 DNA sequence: TGTGCCAGTAGTACCCAGGGTTCTAGCACTGAAGCTTTCTTT.

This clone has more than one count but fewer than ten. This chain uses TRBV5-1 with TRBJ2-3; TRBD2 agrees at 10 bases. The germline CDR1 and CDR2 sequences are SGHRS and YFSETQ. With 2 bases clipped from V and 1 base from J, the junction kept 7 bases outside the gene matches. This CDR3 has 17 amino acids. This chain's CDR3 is CASSFPPGTSGTDTQYF. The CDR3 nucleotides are TGCGCCAGCAGCTTCCCACCCGGGACTAGCGGCACAGATACGCAGTATTTT.

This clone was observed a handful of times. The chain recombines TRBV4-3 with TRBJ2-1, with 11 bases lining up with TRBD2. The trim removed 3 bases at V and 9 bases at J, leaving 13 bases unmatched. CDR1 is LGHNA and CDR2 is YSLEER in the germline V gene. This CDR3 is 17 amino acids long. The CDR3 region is CASSQDLLAGERGEQFF. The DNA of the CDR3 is TGCGCCAGCAGCCAGGATTTACTAGCGGGAGAAAGGGGTGAGCAGTTCTTC.

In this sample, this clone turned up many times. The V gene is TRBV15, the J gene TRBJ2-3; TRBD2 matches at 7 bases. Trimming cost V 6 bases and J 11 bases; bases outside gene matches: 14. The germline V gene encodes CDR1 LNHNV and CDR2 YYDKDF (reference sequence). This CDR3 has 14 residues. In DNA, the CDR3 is TGTGCCACCAGGCCGCCGGACCCGGGAGGCAAGCAGTATTTT. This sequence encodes CATRPPDPGGKQYF.

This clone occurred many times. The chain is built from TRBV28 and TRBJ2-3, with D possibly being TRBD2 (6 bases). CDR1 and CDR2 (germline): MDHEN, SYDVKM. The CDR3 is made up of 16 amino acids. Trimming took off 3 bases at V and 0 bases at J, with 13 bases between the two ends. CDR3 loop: CASSFGGVASTDTQYF. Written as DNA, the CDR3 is TGTGCCAGCAGTTTCGGCGGGGTCGCTAGCACAGATACGCAGTATTTT.

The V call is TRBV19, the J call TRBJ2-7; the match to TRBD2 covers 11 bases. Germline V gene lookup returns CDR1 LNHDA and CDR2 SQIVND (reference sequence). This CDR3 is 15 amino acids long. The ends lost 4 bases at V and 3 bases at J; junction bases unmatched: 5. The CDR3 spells CASSKLAGGVYEQYF. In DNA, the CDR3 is TGTGCCAGTAGTAAGTTAGCGGGAGGGGTCTACGAGCAGTACTTC.

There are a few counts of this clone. The chain's CDR3 is CSERPPPGNRAGGTEAFF. As DNA, the CDR3 is TGCAGCGAAAGACCTCCTCCCGGGAATCGGGCCGGAGGGACTGAAGCTTTCTTT. The chain employs TRBV29-1 and TRBJ1-1; no firm D call. Trimming left V 7 bases short and J 5 bases short, with 32 bases between. The CDR3 totals 18 residues. CDR1 is SQVTM, CDR2 ANQGSEA, per germline.

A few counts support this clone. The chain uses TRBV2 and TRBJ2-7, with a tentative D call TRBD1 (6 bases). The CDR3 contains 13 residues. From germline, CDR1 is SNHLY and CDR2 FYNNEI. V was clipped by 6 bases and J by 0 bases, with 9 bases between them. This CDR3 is CASRMDSSYEQYF. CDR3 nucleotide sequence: TGTGCCAGCAGGATGGACAGCTCCTACGAGCAGTACTTC.

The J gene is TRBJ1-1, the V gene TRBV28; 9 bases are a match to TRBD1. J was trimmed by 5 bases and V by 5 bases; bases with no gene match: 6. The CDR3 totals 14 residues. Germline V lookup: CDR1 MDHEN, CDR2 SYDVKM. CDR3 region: CASSVGQGRTEAFF. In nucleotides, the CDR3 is TGTGCCAGCAGTGTAGGACAGGGGAGGACTGAAGCTTTCTTT.

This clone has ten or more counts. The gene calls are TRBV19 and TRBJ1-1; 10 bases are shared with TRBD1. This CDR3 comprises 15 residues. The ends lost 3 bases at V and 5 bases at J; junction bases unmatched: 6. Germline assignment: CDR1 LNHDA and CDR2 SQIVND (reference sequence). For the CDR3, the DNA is TGTGCCAGTAGTATCCCGGGACAGGGGAGAACTGAAGCTTTCTTT. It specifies CASSIPGQGRTEAFF.

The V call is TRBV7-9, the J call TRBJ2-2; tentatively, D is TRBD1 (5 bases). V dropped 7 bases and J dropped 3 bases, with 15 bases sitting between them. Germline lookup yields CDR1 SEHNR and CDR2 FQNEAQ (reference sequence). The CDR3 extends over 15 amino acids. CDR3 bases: TGTGCCAGCATCGCCAAGGGGTTGCACACCGGGGAGCTGTTTTTT. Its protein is CASIAKGLHTGELFF.